This T cell receptor (beta chain) was retrieved from a study of radiation and T cells in renal cell carcinoma. This CDR3 comprises 17 residues. V was shortened by 4 bases and J by 5 bases, with 23 bases between the two germline ends. CDR1 SGHAT and CDR2 FQNNGV come from the germline V gene. Specified time point: blood 4 weeks post-SBRT, at nephrectomy. Treatment described: 15 Gy SBRT to primary tumor, nephrectomy 4 weeks later. Profiled with immunoSEQ multiplex PCR; TCRdb holds only in-frame clones, not every one. Here the sample spans over 60,000 clones, approximately 82% being singletons. This chain uses TRBV11-2 with TRBJ1-2; maybe TRBD1 (5 bases). The sequence derives from a woman aged 55 to 70 with renal cell carcinoma. The source material was blood, sampled from a patient whose treatment included radiotherapy and nephrectomy. The CDR3: CASSSFRTPGADYGYTF. In nucleotides, the CDR3 is TGTGCCAGCAGCTCCTTCAGGACCCCCGGGGCGGATTATGGCTACACCTTC.